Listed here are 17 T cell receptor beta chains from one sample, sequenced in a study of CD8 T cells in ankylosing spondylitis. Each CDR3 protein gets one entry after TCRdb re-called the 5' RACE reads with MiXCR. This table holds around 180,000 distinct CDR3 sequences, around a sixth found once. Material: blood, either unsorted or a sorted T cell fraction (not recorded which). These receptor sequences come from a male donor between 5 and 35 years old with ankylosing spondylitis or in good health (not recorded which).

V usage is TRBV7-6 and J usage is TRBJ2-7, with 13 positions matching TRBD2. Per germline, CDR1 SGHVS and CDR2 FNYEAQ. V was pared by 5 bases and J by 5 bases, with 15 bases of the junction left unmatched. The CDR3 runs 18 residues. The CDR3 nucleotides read TGTGCCAGCAGCCAGGGACTAGCGGGACGTGGGGATGCCCACGAGCAGTACTTC. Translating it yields CASSQGLAGRGDAHEQYF.

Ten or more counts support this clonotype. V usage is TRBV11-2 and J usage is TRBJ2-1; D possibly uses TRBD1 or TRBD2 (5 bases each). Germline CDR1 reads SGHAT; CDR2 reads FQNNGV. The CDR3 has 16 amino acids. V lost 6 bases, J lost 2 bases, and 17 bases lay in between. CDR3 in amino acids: CASRGVSGTTYNEQFF. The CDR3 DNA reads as TGTGCCAGCAGGGGGGTTTCTGGGACCACCTACAATGAGCAGTTCTTC.

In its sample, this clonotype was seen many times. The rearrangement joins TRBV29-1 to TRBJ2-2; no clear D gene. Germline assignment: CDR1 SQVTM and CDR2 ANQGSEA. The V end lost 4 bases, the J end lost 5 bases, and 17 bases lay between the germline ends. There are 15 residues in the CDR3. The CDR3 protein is CSVALPGSITGELFF. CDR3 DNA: TGCAGCGTTGCCCTCCCCGGCAGTATAACCGGGGAGCTGTTTTTT.

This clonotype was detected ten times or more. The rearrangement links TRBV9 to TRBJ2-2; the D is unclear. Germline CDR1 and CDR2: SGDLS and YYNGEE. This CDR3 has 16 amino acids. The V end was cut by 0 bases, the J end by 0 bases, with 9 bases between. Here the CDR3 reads CASSVESDPNTGELFF. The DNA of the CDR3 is TGTGCCAGCAGCGTAGAGAGCGACCCGAACACCGGGGAGCTGTTTTTT.

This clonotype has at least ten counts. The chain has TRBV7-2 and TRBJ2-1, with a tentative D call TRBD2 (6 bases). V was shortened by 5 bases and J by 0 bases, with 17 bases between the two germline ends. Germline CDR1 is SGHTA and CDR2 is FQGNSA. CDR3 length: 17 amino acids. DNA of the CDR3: TGTGCCAGCAGCCCGGGCGGGGAGGCCTTCTCCTACAATGAGCAGTTCTTC. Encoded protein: CASSPGGEAFSYNEQFF.

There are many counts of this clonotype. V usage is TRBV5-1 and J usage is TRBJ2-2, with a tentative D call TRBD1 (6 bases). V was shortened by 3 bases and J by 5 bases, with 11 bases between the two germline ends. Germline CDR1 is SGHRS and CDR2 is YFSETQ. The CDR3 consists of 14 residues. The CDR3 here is CASSSGQPTGELFF. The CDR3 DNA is TGCGCCAGCAGCTCGGGACAACCGACCGGGGAGCTGTTTTTT.

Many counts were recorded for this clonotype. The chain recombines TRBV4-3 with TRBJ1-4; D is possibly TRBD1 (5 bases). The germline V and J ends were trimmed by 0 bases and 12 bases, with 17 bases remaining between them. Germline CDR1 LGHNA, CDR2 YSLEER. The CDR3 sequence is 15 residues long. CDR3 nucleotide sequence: TGCGCCAGCAGCCAAGAAGGATTGGGAAGGGGCCAACTGTTTTTT. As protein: CASSQEGLGRGQLFF.

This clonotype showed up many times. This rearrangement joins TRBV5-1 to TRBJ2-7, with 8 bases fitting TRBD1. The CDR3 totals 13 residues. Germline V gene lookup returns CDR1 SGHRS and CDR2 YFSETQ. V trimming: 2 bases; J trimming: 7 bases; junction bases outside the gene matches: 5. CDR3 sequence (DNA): TGCGCCAGCAGCTTCGGACAGGGAGGTGAGCAGTACTTC. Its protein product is CASSFGQGGEQYF.

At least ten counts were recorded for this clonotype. The CDR3: CASSPGTRYNEQFF. As DNA, the CDR3 is TGTGCCAGCAGCCCCGGGACTAGGTACAATGAGCAGTTCTTC. The V and J genes are TRBV12-3 or TRBV12-4 and TRBJ2-1, with 8 bases aligning to TRBD2. This CDR3 has 14 residues. Losses at the gene ends were 6 bases for V and 4 bases for J; bases not matched to a gene: 5.

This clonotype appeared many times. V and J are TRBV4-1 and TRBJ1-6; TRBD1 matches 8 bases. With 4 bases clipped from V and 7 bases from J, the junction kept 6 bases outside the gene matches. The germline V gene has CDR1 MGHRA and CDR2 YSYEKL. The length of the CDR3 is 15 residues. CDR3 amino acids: CASSPTGTGNSPLHF. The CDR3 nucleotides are TGCGCCAGCAGCCCAACCGGGACAGGCAATTCACCCCTCCACTTT.

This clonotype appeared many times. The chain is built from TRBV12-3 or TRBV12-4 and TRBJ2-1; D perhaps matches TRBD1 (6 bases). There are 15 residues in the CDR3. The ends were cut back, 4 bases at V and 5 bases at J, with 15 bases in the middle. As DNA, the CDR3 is TGTGCCAGCAGTTGGGGACACCTAGGAAACAATGAGCAGTTCTTC. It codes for CASSWGHLGNNEQFF.

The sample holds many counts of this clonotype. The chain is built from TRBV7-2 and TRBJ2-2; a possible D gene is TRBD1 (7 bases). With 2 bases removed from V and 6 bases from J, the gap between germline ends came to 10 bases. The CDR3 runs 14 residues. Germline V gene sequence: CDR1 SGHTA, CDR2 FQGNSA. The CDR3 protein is CASSLPGGSGELFF. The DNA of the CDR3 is TGTGCCAGCAGCTTACCAGGGGGGTCCGGGGAGCTGTTTTTT.

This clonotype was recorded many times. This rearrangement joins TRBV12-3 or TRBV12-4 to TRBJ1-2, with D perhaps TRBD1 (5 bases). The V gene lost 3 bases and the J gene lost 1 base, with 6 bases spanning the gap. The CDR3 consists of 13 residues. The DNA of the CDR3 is TGTGCCAGCAGTTTGACAGATAACTATGGCTACACCTTC. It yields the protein CASSLTDNYGYTF.

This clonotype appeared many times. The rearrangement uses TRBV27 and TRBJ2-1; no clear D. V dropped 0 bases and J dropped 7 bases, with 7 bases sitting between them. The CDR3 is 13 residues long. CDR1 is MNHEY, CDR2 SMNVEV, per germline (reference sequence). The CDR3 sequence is CASSLSYGNEQFF. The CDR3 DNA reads TGTGCCAGCAGTTTATCGTATGGTAATGAGCAGTTCTTC.

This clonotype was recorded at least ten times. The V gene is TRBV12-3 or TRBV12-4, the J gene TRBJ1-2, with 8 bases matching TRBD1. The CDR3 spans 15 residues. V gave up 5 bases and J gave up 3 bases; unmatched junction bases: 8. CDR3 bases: TGTGCCAGCAGTCAACGGGACAGGTCAGACTATGGCTACACCTTC. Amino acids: CASSQRDRSDYGYTF.

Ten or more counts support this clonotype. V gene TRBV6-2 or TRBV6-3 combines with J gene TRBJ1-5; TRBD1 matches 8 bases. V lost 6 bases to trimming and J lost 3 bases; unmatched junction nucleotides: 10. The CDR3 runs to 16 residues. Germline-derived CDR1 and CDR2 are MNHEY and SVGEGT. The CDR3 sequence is CASRSQTGAYNQPQHF. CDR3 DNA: TGTGCCAGCAGGAGCCAGACAGGGGCTTACAATCAGCCCCAGCATTTT.

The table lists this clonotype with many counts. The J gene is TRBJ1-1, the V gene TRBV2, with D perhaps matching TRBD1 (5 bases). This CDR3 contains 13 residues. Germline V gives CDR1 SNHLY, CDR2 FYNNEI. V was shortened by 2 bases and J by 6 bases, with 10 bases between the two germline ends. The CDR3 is CASSERSRAEAFF. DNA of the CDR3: TGTGCCAGCAGTGAAAGGAGCAGGGCTGAAGCTTTCTTT.